This passage covers 19 T cell receptor beta chains from one sample sequenced in a study of T cells after posttransplantation cyclophosphamide. Control samples came 1 year after myeloablative marrow transplants with methotrexate plus calcineurin inhibitor. The data were produced by immunoSEQ multiplex PCR, yet TCRdb's version contains in-frame clones alone and is incomplete. The sample consists of around 16,000 clones, approximately 88% of them appearing once. The sample here was PBMCs, taken 350 to 400 days after allogeneic stem cell transplant with calcineurin inhibitor and methotrexate. These receptors were collected from a male patient aged 18 to 29 who received an allogeneic stem cell transplant from a related donor, was CMV-positive, and had no GVHD. Some T cells may be supplied by the graft donor.

The chain has TRBV7-9 and TRBJ2-2, with 12 nucleotides matching TRBD2. Germline assignment: CDR1 SEHNR and CDR2 FQNEAQ (reference sequence). Unmatched junction bases numbered 12, after V lost 5 bases and J lost 5 bases. This CDR3 spans 18 amino acids. The CDR3 nucleotides are TGTGCCAGCAGCGGACGGCTACTAGCGGGAGGTGGGACCGGGGAGCTGTTTTTT. As protein: CASSGRLLAGGGTGELFF.

The chain has TRBV7-3 and TRBJ2-2; 9 nucleotides agree with TRBD2. The V gene end was trimmed by 5 bases and the J gene end by 6 bases; junction bases not matched to a gene: 7. Germline values: CDR1 SGHTA, CDR2 FQGTGA. This CDR3 contains 15 residues. For the CDR3, the DNA is TGTGCCAGCAGCCCTACCCTAGCGGGATCCGGGGAGCTGTTTTTT. Translation gives CASSPTLAGSGELFF.

The gene calls are TRBV28 and TRBJ1-2; 7 positions match TRBD1. With V trimmed by 9 bases and J by 5 bases, 12 bases remained unmatched. This CDR3 comprises 14 residues. The germline CDR1 and CDR2 sequences are MDHEN and SYDVKM. This CDR3 is CASDRDSGGYGYTF. CDR3 nucleotides: TGTGCCAGTGACCGGGACAGCGGTGGGTATGGCTACACCTTC.

For this clone: Germline is not matched at one junction end, which may reflect a read error. The DNA of the CDR3 is TGTGCCAGCAGCCAAGTCTCATACAGTGAGCAGTTCTTC. Its protein is CASSQVSYSEQFF. J is TRBJ2-1 and V is TRBV7-7; unclear D gene. The CDR3 has 13 residues. Germline values: CDR1 SSHAT, CDR2 FNYEAQ (reference sequence).

The chain employs TRBV4-1 and TRBJ2-5; D is possibly TRBD2 (6 bases). The DNA end favors TRBJ2-7, so the J call may be wrong. Looked up from germline, CDR1 is MGHRA and CDR2 is YSYEKL. The CDR3 length is 16 residues. CDR3 DNA sequence: TGCGCCAGCAGCCAAGATAGGGCCGGGACTTACTACGAGCAGTACTTC. Its protein product is CASSQDRAGTYYEQYF.

The DNA for the CDR3 is TGTGCCAGCAGCCCCCCCGTCGTGACGGTAGTATTGCATCCGGGTGAAGCTTTCTTT. It is translated as CASSPPVVTVVLHPGEAFF. The V gene is TRBV7-9, the J gene TRBJ1-1; no firm D call. V was shortened by 5 bases and J by 7 bases, with 32 bases between the two germline ends. The germline V gene has CDR1 SEHNR and CDR2 FQNEAQ (reference sequence). The CDR3 spans 19 residues.

The chain is built from TRBV4-3 and TRBJ2-5; the D gene is possibly TRBD1 (7 bases). This CDR3 is built from 15 residues. Germline V gene data show CDR1 as LGHNA and CDR2 as YSLEER. Trimming removed 2 bases at V and 7 bases at J, with 17 bases between. The CDR3 DNA follows: TGCGCCAGCAGCCAAACGGGACTCCAGGGGGGGACCCAGTACTTC. It encodes CASSQTGLQGGTQYF.

In its sample, this clone was seen once. The chain uses TRBV9 and TRBJ1-4, with a weak D call TRBD1 (5 bases). The CDR3 is 14 residues long. V was clipped by 4 bases and J by 7 bases, with 14 bases between them. Germline values: CDR1 SGDLS, CDR2 YYNGEE. In DNA, the CDR3 is TGTGCCAGCAGCAGGGGAGGCGTTCGTGAAAAACTGTTTTTT. Its translation: CASSRGGVREKLFF.

This chain uses TRBV6-5 with TRBJ1-2, with D possibly being TRBD1 (5 bases). CDR1 MNHEY and CDR2 SVGAGI come from the germline V gene. V was clipped by 7 bases and J by 5 bases, with 14 bases between them. The CDR3 is 13 residues long. The CDR3 region has the DNA TGTGCCAGCAAGTGGGGACTAGCGTATGGCTACACCTTC. The encoded protein is CASKWGLAYGYTF.

CDR3 bases: TGCGCCAGCAGCCAAGTAGTTCTTAACACCGGGGAGCTGTTTTTT. It codes for CASSQVVLNTGELFF. The V and J genes are TRBV4-3 and TRBJ2-2; D gene uncertain. V gave up 1 base and J gave up 2 bases, with 8 bases separating them. Germline loops: CDR1 LGHNA, CDR2 YSLEER. The CDR3 spans 15 residues.

This clone was seen once. This chain joins TRBV6-1 and TRBJ2-2; possibly TRBD2 for D (5 bases). CDR3 length: 13 amino acids. Germline V gene data show CDR1 as MNHNS and CDR2 as SASEGT. Deletions cut 4 bases from V and 7 bases from J, with 10 bases between. CDR3 loop: CASSVEVGGELFF. For the CDR3, the DNA is TGTGCCAGCAGTGTGGAGGTTGGCGGGGAGCTGTTTTTT.

The gene calls are TRBV2 and TRBJ2-7; 8 bases line up with TRBD2. Germline lookup yields CDR1 SNHLY and CDR2 FYNNEI. V lost 4 bases and J lost 5; bases outside the gene matches: 7. The CDR3 consists of 14 residues. The CDR3 reads CASSVTGGGNEQYF. The CDR3 bases are TGTGCCAGCAGTGTTACGGGAGGGGGGAACGAGCAGTACTTC. The complete variable domain, with remaining parts taken from reference TRBV2 and TRBJ2-7, reads EPEVTQTPSHQVTQMGQEVILRCVPISNHLYFYWYRQILGQKVEFLVSFYNNEISEKSEIFDDQFSVERPDGSNFTLKIRSTKLEDSAMYFCASSVTGGGNEQYFGPGTRLTVT.

This clone was detected only once. The CDR3 bases are TGTGCCAGCAGTCCACTAGCGGGAGGGCCGTCCAATGAGCAGTTCTTC. Protein product: CASSPLAGGPSNEQFF. The J gene is TRBJ2-1, the V gene TRBV28, with 13 positions matching TRBD2. Losses at the gene ends were 5 bases for V and 6 bases for J; bases not matched to a gene: 7. Germline-derived CDR1 and CDR2 are MDHEN and SYDVKM. CDR3 length equals 16 residues.

The CDR3 here is CASSLEGATNEKLFF. The CDR3 nucleotides read TGTGCCAGCAGTTTGGAGGGAGCAACTAATGAAAAACTGTTTTTT. The rearrangement uses TRBV6-6 and TRBJ1-4; the D is unclear. The CDR3 contains 15 residues. The germline gives CDR1 MNHNY, CDR2 SVGAGI (reference sequence). The V and J ends lost 4 bases and 0 bases respectively, with 9 bases between them.

On this clone: This CDR3 fails to terminate in the conserved phenylalanine or tryptophan, so it likely reflects a read error. J is TRBJ1-1 and V is TRBV20-1; D is unresolved. This CDR3 has 10 amino acids. The ends were cut back, 1 base at V and 4 bases at J, with 1 base in the middle. Germline loops: CDR1 DFQATT, CDR2 SNEGSKA (reference sequence). Here the CDR3 DNA reads TGCAGTGCTAGAGGCACTGAAGCTTTCCTT. Its translation is CSARGTEAFL.

The chain links TRBV5-4 to TRBJ1-3, with 7 bases matching TRBD1. Germline-derived CDR1 and CDR2 are SGHNT and YYREEE (reference sequence). The CDR3 is 15 amino acids. The V gene end was trimmed by 4 bases and the J gene end by 1 base; junction bases not matched to a gene: 5. The CDR3 DNA reads TGTGCCAGCAGCCGTACAGGGGAATCTGGAAACACCATATATTTT. This gives the protein CASSRTGESGNTIYF.

The rearrangement uses TRBV2 and TRBJ2-1; no reliable D call. This CDR3 spans 13 amino acids. Trimming removed 5 bases from V and 8 bases from J, with 13 bases in between. The germline V gene has CDR1 SNHLY and CDR2 FYNNEI. This CDR3 reads CASSRLGIDEQFF. The CDR3 DNA follows: TGTGCCAGCAGTAGGCTAGGAATCGATGAGCAGTTCTTC.

This chain links TRBV28 with TRBJ1-1, with D possibly being TRBD1 (6 bases). V was shortened by 1 base and J by 3 bases, with 12 bases between the two germline ends. The CDR3 loop spans 15 amino acids. In germline, CDR1 is MDHEN, CDR2 SYDVKM. The CDR3 DNA reads TGTGCCAGCAGTTTATTGACAGGAGGTCACACTGAAGCTTTCTTT. The encoded protein is CASSLLTGGHTEAFF.

The chain recombines TRBV14 with TRBJ2-7; 13 bases agree with TRBD2. After removal of 3 bases from V and 1 base from J, the junction contained 6 bases not matched to a gene. Germline assignment: CDR1 SGHDN and CDR2 FVKESK. CDR3 length: 17 amino acids. CDR3 nucleotide sequence: TGTGCCAGCAGCCACTGGACTAGCGGGAGAGAGTCCTACGAGCAGTACTTC. Protein product: CASSHWTSGRESYEQYF.